This T cell receptor beta chain was profiled in a study of neoadjuvant anti-PD-1 for oral cavity cancer. Across the whole study: Most patients had three to four biweekly doses of 3 mg/kg nivolumab before resection.

Germline V gene sequence: CDR1 SGHAT, CDR2 FQDESV (reference sequence). The CDR3 covers 14 residues. V lost 5 bases and J 4 bases, leaving 14 bases between the germline ends. Specified time point: after neoadjuvant nivolumab, at surgical resection. Patients were newly diagnosed with stage II-IVA oral cavity squamous cell carcinoma without prior systemic or radiation treatment. These oral cavity squamous cell carcinomas were HPV-negative and locally advanced. Analysis of PBMCs was direct, with no culture step. This clone has a handful of counts. The repertoire was sequenced with immunoSEQ multiplex PCR; TCRdb's copy has only in-frame clones and lacks some. The profile shows 15,000 or so clones, under 85% of them singletons.

Source: PBMCs, taken after nivolumab (anti-PD-1) treatment. The TCR was taken from a person aged 40 to 85 with oral cavity squamous cell carcinoma. The chain recombines TRBV11-1 with TRBJ1-1, with TRBD1 as a possible D gene (6 bases). The CDR3 here is CASSVAGAGTEAFF. CDR3 nucleotide sequence: TGTGCCAGCAGCGTCGCGGGGGCCGGCACTGAAGCTTTCTTT. The full variable domain, in which reference TRBV11-1 and TRBJ1-1 provide the parts outside the CDR3, is EAEVAQSPRYKITEKSQAVAFWCDPISGHATLYWYRQILGQGPELLVQFQDESVVDDSQLPKDRFSAERLKGVDSTLKIQPAELGDSAMYLCASSVAGAGTEAFFGQGTRLTVV.